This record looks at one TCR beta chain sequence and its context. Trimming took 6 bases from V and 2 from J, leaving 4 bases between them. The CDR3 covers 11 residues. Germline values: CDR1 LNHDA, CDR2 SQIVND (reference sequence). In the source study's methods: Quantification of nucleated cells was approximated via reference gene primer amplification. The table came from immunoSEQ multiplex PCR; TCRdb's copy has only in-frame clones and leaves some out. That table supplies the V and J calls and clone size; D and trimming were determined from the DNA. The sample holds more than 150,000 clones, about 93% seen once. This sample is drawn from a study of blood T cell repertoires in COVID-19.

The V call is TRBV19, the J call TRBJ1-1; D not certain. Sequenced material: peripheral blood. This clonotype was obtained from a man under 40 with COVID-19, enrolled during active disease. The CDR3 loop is CASRSNTEAFF. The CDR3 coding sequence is TGTGCCAGTAGGAGTAACACTGAAGCTTTCTTT. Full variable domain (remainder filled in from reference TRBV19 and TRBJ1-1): DGGITQSPKYLFRKEGQNVTLSCEQNLNHDAMYWYRQDPGQGLRLIYYSQIVNDFQKGDIAEGYSVSREKKESFPLTVTSAQKNPTAFYLCASRSNTEAFFGQGTRLTVV.